This TCR beta chain came from a study of CD8+ T cells in alopecia areata. Germline lookup yields CDR1 MNHNY and CDR2 SVGAGI (reference sequence). The CDR3 consists of 16 residues. The V segment lost 0 bases and the J segment 1 base; nucleotides outside the gene matches: 3. Investigators isolated RNA and reverse transcribed it into cDNA to act as the sequencing template. Data came from immunoSEQ multiplex PCR; TCRdb stores just in-frame clones and leaves some out. The sample records some 120,000 clones, less than 50% being singletons. The chain couples TRBV6-6 to TRBJ2-1, with 7 bases matching TRBD2. The sequence was collected from a human donor with alopecia areata. Material for sequencing was NKG2D-low CD8+ T cells sorted from blood. The CDR3 DNA is TGTGCCAGCAGTTACTCGCTACTAGCGTCCTACAATGAGCAGTTCTTC. It codes for CASSYSLLASYNEQFF.